This T cell receptor beta chain was profiled in a study of regulatory T cells in long-lasting Graves disease (dated by TCRdb to the early 2020s). Turning to the overall study: In the newly diagnosed Graves' disease group, patients had been taking antithyroid drugs for less than 3 months. Persistent Graves' disease patients were compared with newly diagnosed Graves' disease patients by peripheral blood TCR sequencing and RNA sequencing. The study was registered as a clinical trial and conducted in China. A total of 33 samples were covered by TCR sequencing, comprising around 13 persistent and 20 newly diagnosed Graves' disease patients. Beyond this particular receptor, the publication reports: The authors noted that the small sample size was a limitation that may lower accuracy. More public clonotypes were shared among persistent patients (more than 2,500) than among newly diagnosed patients (966). The study examined only peripheral blood because the primary lesion, thyroid tissue, could not be accessed. TRBV28, TRBJ1-2 and TRBJ2-5 were preferentially used in persistent disease, while TRBV20-1 and TRBJ2-1 were favored in newly diagnosed disease. Compared with newly diagnosed patients, patients with persistent Graves' disease had lower TCR Shannon entropy and fewer highly expanded clones, which suggests clonal expansion. Sequencing and analysis were restricted to the TCR beta chain.

From the cysteine through the phenylalanine, the CDR3 covers 12 amino acids. The retained sequence is limited to the CDR3, 36 bases, with the frame set at the first base. Between the V and J ends, shortened by 4 bases and 11 bases respectively, the junction contains 14 bases. The germline V gene provides CDR1 SGHNT and CDR2 YENEEA. Library creation used multiplex PCR. Sequencer: Illumina HiSeq 4000. CDR3 regions were amplified by Arm-PCR with iRepertoire HTBI primers to construct TCR beta libraries. PCR products were gel purified before sequencing. As for how the authors treated the data: A total of fewer than 70 TRBV and approximately 15 TRBJ segments were identified across samples and were used for gene usage analysis of CDR3 amino acid clonotypes. COPE and FqMerger were used to merge the filtered high-quality paired reads into contigs. BLAST was used to align contigs to IMGT TRBV, TRBD and TRBJ reference genes, and CDR3 was defined according to IMGT. Any clonotype with a frequency above 0.1% was classified as a highly expanded clone. Shannon entropy served as the measure of repertoire diversity, while the Gini coefficient captured V-J evenness. A clonotype was considered public if more than one individual shared it. The public reads were quality trimmed at Q25 with fastp and then assembled into clones with MiXCR by TCRdb, keeping productive beta chains. Rows with a matching CDR3 protein are joined into one entry that keeps the most common DNA and genes. TCRdb's processing, not the authors' own work, is the source of the V and J calls. In all, the sample holds about 300,000 distinct CDR3 sequences, and under 20% of those were seen once. In total, the top ten clones hold around 37% of the sample.

Sample time point, as interpreted from the label and publication: newly diagnosed GD, antithyroid drugs for less than 3 months. For both TCR sequencing and RNA sequencing, RNA was extracted from PBMCs in TRIzol. The diagnosis of Graves' disease followed American Thyroid Association guidelines. Patients for the study were recruited at an endocrinology department in Xi'an, China. Each patient gave about 9.1 milliliters of peripheral blood, collected in an EDTA anticoagulant tube. Ficoll Paque Plus density gradient separation was used to isolate PBMCs, and no additional T cell sorting was done. An Agilent 2100 Bioanalyzer and agarose gel were used to assess RNA quality, and a NanoDrop 2000 was used to measure RNA concentration. In this sample, this clonotype turned up a few times. This receptor's antigen is unknown. The sample holds no much larger clone one base away, and base qualities are not on file.

This TCR came from a female donor with Graves disease. The source material was peripheral blood mononuclear cells (PBMCs), sampled at new diagnosis, from a patient treated with antithyroid drugs. The receptor chain draws on TRBV11-3 and TRBJ1-1; no D gene call is confident. CDR3 region: CASSSNLMDAFF. The sequence in DNA is TGTGCCAGCAGCTCCAATCTAATGGATGCTTTCTTT.